This entry lists 24 T cell receptor beta chains sequenced from one sample in a study of TIL therapy for anti-PD-1-resistant metastatic lung cancer. Time point described: pre-treatment sample, taken before nivolumab and TIL therapy. The tumor samples were excised metastases, mostly pleural nodules or supraclavicular lymph nodes. Sequencing used immunoSEQ v3. Sequencing was performed with immunoSEQ multiplex PCR; in TCRdb, only in-frame clones are kept and a portion is missing. This table holds approximately 92,000 clones, approximately 65% found once. Sample: tumor tissue, taken at baseline. The receptor source for this set is a person aged 25 to 85 with non-small cell lung cancer.

The V and J genes are TRBV7-2 and TRBJ2-5, with 8 nucleotides matching TRBD2. This CDR3 has 13 amino acids. V dropped 6 bases and J dropped 7; count of bases not matched to a gene: 7. In germline, CDR1 is SGHTA, CDR2 FQGNSA. CDR3 sequence: CASRQGLAGTQYF. The CDR3 DNA reads as TGTGCCAGCAGACAAGGACTAGCAGGGACCCAGTACTTC.

The chain uses TRBV27 and TRBJ2-1, with unresolved D. V was trimmed by 3 bases and J by 0 bases, leaving 12 bases between them. Germline V gene sequence: CDR1 MNHEY, CDR2 SMNVEV (reference sequence). The CDR3 runs 16 residues. CDR3 residues: CASSFSAEPSYNEQFF. CDR3 in DNA: TGTGCCAGCAGTTTCTCCGCGGAGCCCTCCTACAATGAGCAGTTCTTC.

The gene calls are TRBV7-7 and TRBJ2-1; D remains ambiguous. This CDR3 comprises 15 residues. CDR1 SSHAT and CDR2 FNYEAQ come from the germline V gene (reference sequence). Trimming cost V 3 bases and J 8 bases, with 17 bases left between them. CDR3 in amino acids: CASSLGYRAGDEQFF. The CDR3 DNA is TGTGCCAGCAGCTTGGGTTATAGAGCAGGCGATGAGCAGTTCTTC.

This rearrangement joins TRBV6-2 or TRBV6-3 to TRBJ2-1, with unresolved D. There are 15 residues in the CDR3. Germline V gene data show CDR1 as MNHEY and CDR2 as SVGEGT. The V end was cut by 0 bases, the J end by 6 bases, with 12 bases between. CDR3 sequence: CASSYSNTGSNEQFF. The CDR3 region has the DNA TGTGCCAGCAGTTACTCGAATACGGGTAGCAATGAGCAGTTCTTC.

This chain links TRBV11-2 with TRBJ2-1; TRBD2 matches at 12 bases. The germline gives CDR1 SGHAT, CDR2 FQNNGV. The CDR3 spans 16 residues. Trimming took 5 bases from V and 4 from J; bases not matched to a gene: 6. The DNA for the CDR3 is TGTGCCAGCAGCACTCGGACTAGCGGGAAATACAATGAGCAGTTCTTC. It specifies CASSTRTSGKYNEQFF.

The rearrangement links TRBV19 to TRBJ2-3, with 10 bases that match TRBD2. Germline assignment: CDR1 LNHDA and CDR2 SQIVND (reference sequence). CDR3 length equals 18 residues. The J segment lost 1 base and the V segment lost 11 bases, leaving 18 bases of the junction unmatched. The CDR3 loop is CASSPRLAGVVGTDTQYF. Written as DNA, the CDR3 is TGTGCCTCCAGTCCGAGGCTAGCGGGAGTCGTGGGCACAGATACGCAGTATTTT. Drawing the rest from reference TRBV19 and TRBJ2-3, the complete variable domain is DGGITQSPKYLFRKEGQNVTLSCEQNLNHDAMYWYRQDPGQGLRLIYYSQIVNDFQKGDIAEGYSVSREKKESFPLTVTSAQKNPTAFYLCASSPRLAGVVGTDTQYFGPGTRLTVL.

In its sample, this clone was seen a few times. This sequence joins TRBV4-2 and TRBJ2-2; 7 bases line up with TRBD2. The CDR3 sequence is 16 residues long. Germline lookup yields CDR1 LGHNA and CDR2 YNFKEQ. With 1 base clipped from V and 4 bases from J, the junction kept 6 bases outside the gene matches. CDR3 in amino acids: CASSQAAGEVTGELFF. The DNA for the CDR3 is TGTGCCAGCAGCCAAGCGGCGGGAGAGGTCACCGGGGAGCTGTTTTTT.

The chain couples TRBV6-2 or TRBV6-3 to TRBJ2-7; 8 bases align to TRBD1. Germline V CDR1 and CDR2: MNHEY, SVGEGT. The CDR3 consists of 15 residues. V shed 5 bases and J 0 bases; nucleotides not matched to a gene: 6. CDR3 loop: CASSRPGQGSYEQYF. CDR3 DNA: TGTGCCAGCAGTCGTCCTGGACAGGGCTCCTACGAGCAGTACTTC.

The chain uses TRBV5-6 and TRBJ1-2; D unclear. This CDR3 has 11 amino acids. V lost 3 bases and J 14 bases, leaving 14 bases between the germline ends. Germline lookup yields CDR1 SGHDT and CDR2 YYEEEE. CDR3 amino acids: CASSSLFIRTF. DNA of the CDR3: TGTGCCAGCAGCTCCCTCTTTATAAGGACCTTC. Full variable domain (rest looked up from reference TRBV5-6 and TRBJ1-2): DAGVTQSPTHLIKTRGQQVTLRCSPKSGHDTVSWYQQALGQGPQFIFQYYEEEERQRGNFPDRFSGHQFPNYSSELNVNALLLGDSALYLCASSSLFIRTFGSGTRLTVV.

The chain has TRBV2 and TRBJ2-1; TRBD2 is a possible D gene (5 bases). The V and J ends lost 4 bases and 6 bases respectively, with 7 bases between them. CDR1 is SNHLY and CDR2 is FYNNEI in the germline V gene. CDR3 length equals 12 residues. The CDR3 loop is CASSGRVNEQFF. For the CDR3, the DNA is TGTGCCAGCAGTGGGCGGGTCAATGAGCAGTTCTTC.

V and J are TRBV6-2 or TRBV6-3 and TRBJ1-5; unclear D gene. The CDR3 contains 13 residues. The V end was cut by 5 bases, the J end by 7 bases, with 12 bases between. The germline V gene has CDR1 MNHEY and CDR2 SVGEGT. The chain's CDR3 is CASSNNLWQPQHF. The CDR3 bases are TGTGCCAGCAGTAACAATCTCTGGCAGCCCCAGCATTTT.

The rearrangement joins TRBV6-6 to TRBJ2-5; TRBD2 matches 8 bases. CDR3 size: 14 residues. Per the germline V gene, CDR1 is MNHNY and CDR2 is SVGAGI (reference sequence). The V segment lost 4 bases and the J segment 5 bases; nucleotides outside the gene matches: 6. This chain's CDR3 is CASSSAGEGETQYF. CDR3 bases: TGTGCCAGCAGTTCAGCGGGGGAGGGCGAGACCCAGTACTTC.

V gene TRBV28 combines with J gene TRBJ1-1; TRBD1 aligns across 7 bases. V trimming: 3 bases; J trimming: 4 bases; junction bases outside the gene matches: 5. Germline V CDR1 and CDR2: MDHEN, SYDVKM. The CDR3 has 14 amino acids. For the CDR3, the DNA is TGTGCCAGCAGTTTGGGCAGGGGGTCCACTGAAGCTTTCTTT. Translating gives CASSLGRGSTEAFF.

This chain joins TRBV30 and TRBJ1-5; D possibly corresponds to TRBD1 (5 bases). Germline CDR1 and CDR2: GTSNPN and SVGIG (reference sequence). V gave up 5 bases and J gave up 1 base, with 15 bases separating them. The CDR3 is made up of 15 amino acids. CDR3 nucleotides: TGTGCCTGGGGGAGTGGGGGTTTGAGCAATCAGCCCCAGCATTTT. Residues: CAWGSGGLSNQPQHF.

This clone was seen just once. The chain recombines TRBV28 with TRBJ2-7; D is perhaps TRBD1 (6 bases). Trimming stripped 3 bases from V and 2 bases from J, with 17 bases between. The CDR3 contains 16 residues. Germline CDR1 MDHEN, CDR2 SYDVKM. This CDR3 reads CASSLMSQGRPYEQYF. The CDR3 DNA follows: TGTGCCAGCAGTTTGATGTCCCAGGGGAGACCCTACGAGCAGTACTTC. Together with reference TRBV28 and TRBJ2-7, the CDR3 gives the full variable domain: DVKVTQSSRYLVKRTGEKVFLECVQDMDHENMFWYRQDPGLGLRLIYFSYDVKMKEKGDIPEGYSVSREKKERFSLILESASTNQTSMYLCASSLMSQGRPYEQYFGPGTRLTVT.

V gene TRBV2 combines with J gene TRBJ1-6; 8 bases are a match to TRBD1. The V and J ends lost 9 bases and 6 bases, in that order; junction bases with no gene match: 4. The CDR3 sequence is 13 residues long. Germline V gene sequence: CDR1 SNHLY, CDR2 FYNNEI. CDR3 in amino acids: CASAQGGNSPLHF. The CDR3 bases are TGTGCCAGTGCACAGGGGGGTAATTCACCCCTCCACTTT.

The chain links TRBV7-9 to TRBJ2-5, with D unresolved. With 6 bases removed from V and 4 bases from J, the gap between germline ends came to 9 bases. Per the germline V gene, CDR1 is SEHNR and CDR2 is FQNEAQ (reference sequence). The CDR3 loop spans 12 amino acids. The CDR3 sequence: CASRSPGETQYF. CDR3 nucleotide sequence: TGTGCCAGCAGATCCCCTGGAGAGACCCAGTACTTC.

The rearrangement links TRBV5-5 to TRBJ1-1; 9 positions match TRBD1. V lost 4 bases and J lost 6; bases outside the gene matches: 4. The CDR3 extends over 13 amino acids. The germline V gene encodes CDR1 SGHKS and CDR2 YYEKEE (reference sequence). The CDR3 sequence is CASSRQGGPEAFF. CDR3 sequence (DNA): TGTGCCAGCAGCCGACAGGGGGGACCTGAAGCTTTCTTT.

This chain uses TRBV2 with TRBJ2-7; 15 nucleotides align to TRBD2. Germline V lookup: CDR1 SNHLY, CDR2 FYNNEI. CDR3 length: 17 residues. V was clipped by 5 bases and J by 6 bases; unmatched bases: 11. Here the CDR3 DNA reads TGTGCCAGCAGTCTACCGGGACTAGCGGGAGGACCACCCGAGCAGTACTTC. Amino acids: CASSLPGLAGGPPEQYF. Full variable domain (missing parts from reference TRBV2 and TRBJ2-7): EPEVTQTPSHQVTQMGQEVILRCVPISNHLYFYWYRQILGQKVEFLVSFYNNEISEKSEIFDDQFSVERPDGSNFTLKIRSTKLEDSAMYFCASSLPGLAGGPPEQYFGPGTRLTVT.

The V gene is TRBV3-1 (or the pseudogene TRBV3-2), the J gene TRBJ1-1; the D is unclear. The germline gives CDR1 LGHDT, CDR2 YNNKEL (reference sequence). The CDR3 consists of 11 residues. Trimming removed 3 bases from V and 7 bases from J, with 6 bases in between. The CDR3 loop is CASSQGIEAFF. The CDR3 bases are TGTGCCAGCAGCCAGGGCATTGAAGCTTTCTTT.

The chain uses TRBV2 and TRBJ2-7, with D perhaps assigned TRBD1 or TRBD2 (7 bases each). Germline loops: CDR1 SNHLY, CDR2 FYNNEI. The CDR3 spans 12 residues. Trimming removed 7 bases from V and 6 bases from J, with 13 bases in between. The CDR3 nucleotides are TGTGCCAGCATGGGAGGGGGCAGCGAGCAGTACTTC. It is translated as CASMGGGSEQYF.

V is TRBV13 and J is TRBJ1-2, with TRBD1 identical over 12 bases. This CDR3 has 16 amino acids. Germline loops: CDR1 PRHDT, CDR2 FYEKMQ (reference sequence). J gave up 1 base and V 6 bases, and 6 bases lay outside the gene matches. CDR3 residues: CASSRDRGRGNYGYTF. The DNA for the CDR3 is TGTGCCAGCAGTCGGGACAGGGGGCGAGGTAACTATGGCTACACCTTC.

CDR3 amino acids: CASSPSLSGANVLTF. In DNA form, the CDR3 reads TGTGCCAGCAGTCCGAGCCTCTCTGGGGCCAACGTCCTGACTTTC. This chain joins TRBV9 and TRBJ2-6; no definite D call. Germline lookup yields CDR1 SGDLS and CDR2 YYNGEE. The CDR3 length is 15 residues. V gave up 5 bases and J gave up 0 bases, with 9 bases separating them.

This chain connects TRBV28 to TRBJ2-5; D uncertain. The CDR3 has 14 amino acids. V was pared by 3 bases and J by 1 base, with 9 bases between. Germline-derived CDR1 and CDR2 are MDHEN and SYDVKM. In nucleotides, the CDR3 is TGTGCCAGCAGTTTTAGGCGTCCCCAAGAGACCCAGTACTTC. It encodes CASSFRRPQETQYF.